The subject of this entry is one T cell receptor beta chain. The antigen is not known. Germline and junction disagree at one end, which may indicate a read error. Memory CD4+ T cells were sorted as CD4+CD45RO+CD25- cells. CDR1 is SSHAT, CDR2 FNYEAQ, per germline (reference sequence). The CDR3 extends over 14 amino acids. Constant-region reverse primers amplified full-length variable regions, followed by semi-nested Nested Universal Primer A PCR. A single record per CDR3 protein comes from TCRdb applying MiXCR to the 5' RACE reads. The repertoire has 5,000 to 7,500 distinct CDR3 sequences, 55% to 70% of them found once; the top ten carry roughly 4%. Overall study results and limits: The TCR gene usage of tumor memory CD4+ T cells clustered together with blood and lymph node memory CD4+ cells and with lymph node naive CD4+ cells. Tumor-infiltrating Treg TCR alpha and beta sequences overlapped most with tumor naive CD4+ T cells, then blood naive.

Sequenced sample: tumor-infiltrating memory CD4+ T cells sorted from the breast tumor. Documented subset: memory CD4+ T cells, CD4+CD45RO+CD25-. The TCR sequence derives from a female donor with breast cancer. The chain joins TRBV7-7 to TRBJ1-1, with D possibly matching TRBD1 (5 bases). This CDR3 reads CASSKGAGGTEAFF. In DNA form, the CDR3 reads TGTGCTAGCAGCAAAGGGGCAGGAGGCACTGAAGCTTTCTTT.